Each of the 18 T cell receptor beta chains below was sequenced from the same sample in a study of blood T cells in healthy people across ages. The use of a sample-barcoded 5' primer and a J-beta primer mix characterized a second PCR of about 7 to 12 cycles. One entry per CDR3 protein, called by TCRdb with MiXCR from the 5' RACE reads. The sample lists some 290,000 distinct CDR3 sequences; less than 30% were seen once. Sequenced sample: blood. These receptors were taken from a woman between 65 and 79 years old in good health.

The chain has TRBV20-1 and TRBJ2-1; D could derive from TRBD1 or TRBD2 (6 bases each). The J call may be in error: the DNA end matches TRBJ2-7 better. From germline, CDR1 is DFQATT and CDR2 SNEGSKA (reference sequence). This CDR3 is 14 amino acids long. Here the CDR3 reads CSADQGRNSYEQYF. The DNA for the CDR3 is TGCAGTGCTGACCAGGGGAGGAACTCCTACGAGCAGTACTTC.

The V and J genes are TRBV11-2 and TRBJ1-4; 12 nucleotides align to TRBD1. The CDR3 covers 15 residues. V shed 4 bases and J 14 bases; nucleotides not matched to a gene: 11. CDR1 is SGHAT, CDR2 FQNNGV, per germline. CDR3 bases: TGTGCCAGCAGCTCCACCGGGACAGGGGGCGCGGGGCTGTTTTTT. As protein: CASSSTGTGGAGLFF.

This rearrangement joins TRBV5-1 to TRBJ2-5; D remains ambiguous. The end of the DNA fits TRBJ2-7 better, so the J call may be wrong. The CDR3 is 15 residues long. Germline CDR1 reads SGHRS; CDR2 reads YFSETQ. CDR3 amino acids: CASSLEVVGDYEQYF. The CDR3 nucleotides read TGCGCCAGCAGCTTGGAAGTCGTCGGAGATTACGAGCAGTACTTC.

The chain uses TRBV6-2 or TRBV6-3 and TRBJ2-1; the D is unclear. Germline assignment: CDR1 MNHEY and CDR2 SVGEGT. Trimming cost V 10 bases and J 8 bases, with 12 bases left between them. CDR3 length: 11 amino acids. The CDR3 region is CATNRYDEQFF. The CDR3 coding sequence is TGTGCCACCAACCGTTACGATGAGCAGTTCTTC.

This clonotype appeared a few times. The chain links TRBV20-1 to TRBJ2-7; 9 nucleotides agree with TRBD2. Germline V gene data show CDR1 as DFQATT and CDR2 as SNEGSKA (reference sequence). The CDR3 extends over 15 amino acids. The J segment lost 3 bases and the V segment lost 0 bases, leaving 6 bases of the junction unmatched. The CDR3 reads CSARDGSGSVYEQYF. The CDR3 bases are TGCAGTGCTAGAGATGGTAGCGGGAGTGTCTACGAGCAGTACTTC.

This clonotype turned up a few times. The junction departs from germline at one end; a sequencing error may be responsible. CDR3: CASRRGTNEKLFF. CDR3 nucleotide sequence: TGTGCCAGCAGACGGGGAACTAACGAAAAACTGTTTTTT. This chain uses TRBV2 with TRBJ1-4; D ambiguous. The CDR3 sequence is 13 residues long. Germline V lookup: CDR1 SNHLY, CDR2 FYNNEI. Using reference TRBV2 and TRBJ1-4 for the parts outside the CDR3, the full variable domain is EPEVTQTPSHQVTQMGQEVILRCVPISNHLYFYWYRQILGQKVEFLVSFYNNEISEKSEIFDDQFSVERPDGSNFTLKIRSTKLEDSAMYFCASRRGTNEKLFFGSGTQLSVL.

This chain uses TRBV5-1 with TRBJ2-1; TRBD2 matches 9 bases. V trimming: 4 bases; J trimming: 8 bases; junction bases outside the gene matches: 7. Germline V gene data show CDR1 as SGHRS and CDR2 as YFSETQ. CDR3 size: 14 residues. The CDR3 nucleotides are TGCGCCAGCAGCATTAGCGGGAGTCCCCATGAGCAGTTCTTC. Amino acid sequence: CASSISGSPHEQFF.

This clonotype was picked up a small number of times. V usage is TRBV20-1 and J usage is TRBJ2-7, with D possibly matching TRBD2 (6 bases). CDR3 length equals 13 residues. The germline V and J ends were trimmed by 0 bases and 3 bases, with 9 bases remaining between them. Germline V gene data show CDR1 as DFQATT and CDR2 as SNEGSKA (reference sequence). The CDR3, as DNA: TGCAGTGCTAGAGATGAGACTAGCTACGAGCAGTACTTC. The encoded protein is CSARDETSYEQYF.

The rearrangement uses TRBV4-2 and TRBJ2-1, with 9 bases matching TRBD2. The germline gives CDR1 LGHNA, CDR2 YNFKEQ. After removal of 3 bases from V and 9 bases from J, the junction contained 18 bases not matched to a gene. The CDR3 totals 18 residues. CDR3 sequence reads: CASSHPSSGKATITEQFF. In nucleotides, the CDR3 is TGTGCCAGCAGCCACCCTTCTAGCGGGAAGGCTACAATAACTGAGCAGTTCTTC.

This chain uses TRBV6-1 with TRBJ2-5; tentatively, D is TRBD2 (5 bases). Per the germline V gene, CDR1 is MNHNS and CDR2 is SASEGT. There are 15 residues in the CDR3. V shed 2 bases and J shed 4 bases, with 14 bases lying between them. CDR3 coding DNA: TGTGCCAGCAGTGAATCCGGGGAAGTGGCAGAGACCCAGTACTTC. It is translated as CASSESGEVAETQYF.

The chain carries TRBV10-3 and TRBJ2-5; D not certain. Matching the DNA end better, TRBJ2-7 makes the J call doubtful. Germline V lookup: CDR1 ENHRY, CDR2 SYGVKD. The CDR3 runs 15 residues. For the CDR3, the DNA is TGTGCCACCACGATCAGTGGCGGATTGACCTACGAGCAGTACTTC. It encodes CATTISGGLTYEQYF.

The V call is TRBV20-1, the J call TRBJ2-7; TRBD2 matches 10 bases. The CDR3 has 13 residues. Germline trimming cut 2 bases from V and 7 bases from J; bases unmatched to any gene: 5. Germline loops: CDR1 DFQATT, CDR2 SNEGSKA (reference sequence). DNA for the CDR3: TGCAGTGCTAGACGGACTAGCGGCGAGGAGCAGTACTTC. This translates into CSARRTSGEEQYF.

V and J are TRBV5-1 and TRBJ1-4; D ambiguous. The CDR3 is 13 amino acids. The ends were cut back, 7 bases at V and 1 base at J, with 8 bases in the middle. The germline CDR1 and CDR2 sequences are SGHRS and YFSETQ. The CDR3 here is CASQKETNEKLFF. The CDR3 region has the DNA TGCGCCAGCCAAAAGGAAACTAATGAAAAACTGTTTTTT.

Turning to this clonotype: The junction departs from the called germline gene at one end, perhaps through a read error. This chain connects TRBV28 to TRBJ2-3, with 13 bases fitting TRBD2. Germline assignment: CDR1 MDHEN and CDR2 SYDVKM. This CDR3 has 18 residues. In DNA form, the CDR3 reads TGTGCCAGTAGTTTGTTCGGACTAGCGGGAGATTTGACAGATACGCAGTATTTT. The encoded protein is CASSLFGLAGDLTDTQYF.

This clonotype came up a few times. The CDR3 reads CASSLGQFAETQYF. CDR3 DNA: TGCGCCAGCAGCTTGGGACAGTTCGCGGAGACCCAGTACTTC. The chain is built from TRBV5-1 and TRBJ2-5; possibly TRBD1 for D (5 bases). CDR3 length: 14 residues. Trimming removed 0 bases at V and 5 bases at J, with 11 bases between. The germline V gene encodes CDR1 SGHRS and CDR2 YFSETQ.

This clonotype was counted at least ten times. V is TRBV7-8 and J is TRBJ2-5; 10 bases align to TRBD2. Trimming took 5 bases from V and 4 from J; bases not matched to a gene: 7. The CDR3 has 15 residues. Per the germline V gene, CDR1 is SGHVS and CDR2 is FQNEAQ. The CDR3 loop is CASSTRLAGAETQYF. The CDR3 nucleotides read TGTGCCAGCAGCACACGGCTAGCGGGAGCAGAGACCCAGTACTTC.

The V gene is TRBV4-3, the J gene TRBJ1-1, with a tentative D call TRBD1 (5 bases). CDR1 is LGHNA, CDR2 YSLEER, per germline. The CDR3 sequence is 15 residues long. V lost 3 bases and J 1 base, leaving 12 bases between the germline ends. CDR3 nucleotides: TGCGCCAGCAGCCATGGACGGGGCAGGAACACTGAAGCTTTCTTT. Translation gives CASSHGRGRNTEAFF.

This chain links TRBV18 with TRBJ2-5; the match to TRBD1 covers 8 bases. J gave up 2 bases and V 4 bases, and 15 bases lay outside the gene matches. Germline V gene sequence: CDR1 KGHSH, CDR2 LQKENI. The CDR3 contains 18 residues. CDR3 nucleotides: TGTGCCAGCTCACAGGGTAGTATATTCGGGACAGGTCAAGAGACCCAGTACTTC. Residues: CASSQGSIFGTGQETQYF.